This T cell receptor (beta chain) was sequenced in a study of shared clonotypes between healthy human individuals (dated by TCRdb to the early 2020s). Study-level background: A couple of women and a few men aged 18 to 49 years were included in the cohort. To estimate repertoire size and how much clonotype sharing occurs between individuals, the study deeply sequenced the blood TCR repertoires of roughly 5 healthy adults. Each donor's leukapheresis produced roughly between roughly 0.9 and 9 billion PBMCs. For each donor, CD4 naive and CD4 memory were each given three plates, CD8 naive was given two plates, and CD8 memory was given one plate. Different laboratories and diverse techniques were used to prepare libraries and sequence TCR repertoires, to increase sequencing depth and limit assay-specific biases. Overall study outcomes, separate from this receptor: Because the study included only a small number of donors, the genetic and exposure-history diversity represented was limited. Pairwise subsampling indicated that sequencing depth was expected to affect the degree of clonotype sharing among donors. Higher generation probabilities were observed for clonotypes shared by all four sorted-subset donors than for non-shared clonotypes. Sharing across several donors was observed for 4.5% to 6.5% of naive CD4, less than 4% of naive CD8, over 2% of memory CD4, and roughly 0.4% of memory CD8 clonotypes. Even with the large sequencing depth, rarefaction of the sorted-subset datasets indicated that sequencing was incomplete. Only blood was sampled, and tissue TCR repertoires likely differ from those in blood. Naive subsets generally had larger estimated clonotype richness than memory subsets did.

Turning to this clone: Its cognate antigen has yet to be identified. No qualities accompany the bases; no much larger clone lies one base away.

The junction shows trimming of 3 bases on V and 8 bases on J, plus 8 bases between the germline ends. According to the germline V gene, CDR1 reads MGHRA and CDR2 reads YSYEKL. Counted from cysteine to phenylalanine, this CDR3 has 13 amino acids. Only CDR3 DNA remains: 39 bases, in frame from the first base. For the CD8 naive samples, CD45RO-negative cells were positively selected for CCR7, yielding a CD45RA+CCR7+ population from which TemRA cells were excluded. The donors were healthy, HIV-negative adults who had no recently reported acute infections or vaccinations. Every donor was a Caucasian adult residing in Nashville, Tennessee, USA. Blood was obtained by leukapheresis, after which PBMCs were separated by Ficoll-Histopaque density gradient centrifugation and cryopreserved in liquid nitrogen vapor phase. Purity and quantity of every magnetically sorted T cell population were checked by analytical flow cytometry. From each sorted fraction, genomic DNA was isolated and quantified by UV absorbance on a Nanodrop 2000c.

TCR CDR3 regions were amplified from genomic DNA by multiplex PCR using the deep immunoSEQ assay. Extracted genomic DNA from each cell subset was distributed evenly across all wells of several immunoSEQ 96-well plates, and each plate was treated as a replicate. For sorted subsets, approximately 210 ng genomic DNA, equal to some 30,000 T cell genomes, was loaded into each replicate PCR. The purified libraries were quantified using a Qubit 3.0 fluorometer, sized with a Bioanalyzer 2100, and then quantified again using the KAPA Library Quantification kit. Every immunoSEQ 96-well plate was sequenced on a separate single-read 150-cycle Illumina NextSeq 550 flow cell. Under the source paper's analysis protocol: The immunoSEQ output contained only junctional sequences without quality scores, so filtering could not match that applied to full-length reads. To assign V/J genes and CDR3, sequences were annotated using PyIR, a Python wrapper for IgBLAST v1.9, with IMGT germline references. Reads were removed for weak V/J assignments (E-value above 1e-6), missing CDR3, stop codons, out-of-frame junctions, or ambiguous translated residues. V3J clonotypes were defined as sequences sharing the same inferred V gene, J gene, and CDR3 amino acid sequence. To compute the percentage overlap between repertoires, the number of shared unique clonotypes was divided by the size of the smaller repertoire. Repertoire richness was assessed with RTK rarefaction, the Chao1 estimator, and Recon v2.1 estimates of unobserved clonotypes. OLGA was used to compute generation probabilities for all TCRbeta clonotypes that the gDNA method yielded from a few donors. TCRdb provides this immuneACCESS table in a form limited to in-frame rearrangements. Some clones are lacking; in checked studies, under half of them reflect an unresolved V gene, and why the rest are absent is not known. V, J and clone size are those of that table, while D and trimming were read from the DNA. Here the sample has roughly 2.1 million clones; approximately 94% occur a single time. Together, the top ten hold roughly 1.8% of the sample.

This sequence was found in a young man in good health. Some clones in this sample may be carry-over from other donors' samples. The sample taken for sequencing was naive CD8+ T cells from PBMCs. This sample's cell subset or site label indicates: CD45RA+CCR7+. The chain uses TRBV4-1 and TRBJ1-6; too little of a D gene remains to name it. The CDR3 reads CASSHRGDSPLHF. Read as DNA, the sequence is TGCGCCAGCAGCCACCGCGGCGATTCACCCCTCCACTTT.